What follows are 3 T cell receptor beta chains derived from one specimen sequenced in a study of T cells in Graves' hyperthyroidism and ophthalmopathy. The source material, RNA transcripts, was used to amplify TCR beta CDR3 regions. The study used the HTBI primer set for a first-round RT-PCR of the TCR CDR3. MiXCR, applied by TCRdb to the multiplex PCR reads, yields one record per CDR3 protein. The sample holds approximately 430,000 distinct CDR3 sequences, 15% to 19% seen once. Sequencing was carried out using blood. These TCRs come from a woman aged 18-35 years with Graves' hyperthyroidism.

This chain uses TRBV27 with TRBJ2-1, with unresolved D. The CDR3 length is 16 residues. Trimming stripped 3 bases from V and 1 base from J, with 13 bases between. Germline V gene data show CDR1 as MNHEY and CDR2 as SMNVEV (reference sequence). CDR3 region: CASSFPSGGSYNEQFF. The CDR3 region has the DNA TGTGCCAGCAGTTTTCCCTCCGGTGGGTCCTACAATGAGCAGTTCTTC.

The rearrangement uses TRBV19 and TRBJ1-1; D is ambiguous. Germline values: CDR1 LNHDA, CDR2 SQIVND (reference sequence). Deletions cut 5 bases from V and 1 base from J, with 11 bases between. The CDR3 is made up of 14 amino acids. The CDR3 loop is CASSSGIGNTEAFF. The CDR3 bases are TGTGCCAGTAGTTCGGGGATTGGGAACACTGAAGCTTTCTTT.

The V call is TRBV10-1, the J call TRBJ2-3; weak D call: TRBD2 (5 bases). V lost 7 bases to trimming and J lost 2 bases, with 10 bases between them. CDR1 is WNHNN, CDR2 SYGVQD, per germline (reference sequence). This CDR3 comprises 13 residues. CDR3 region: CASTREFTDTQYF. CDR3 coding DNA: TGCGCCAGCACTCGGGAATTCACAGATACGCAGTATTTT.